This TCR beta chain was found in a study of T-cell reconstitution after alpha-beta-depleted transplantation in children. Overall study findings and caveats: About two months after transplant, alpha-beta T cells reportedly came from several hundred expanded graft clones.

Molecular barcoding with unique molecular identifiers was used for the TCRbeta library. One entry per CDR3 protein, called by TCRdb with MiXCR from the PCR reads. The sample lists about 300,000 distinct CDR3 sequences, around a tenth occurring once. In the case of this clonotype: Its antigen remains unidentified.

The specimen comprised PBMCs, sampled before TCRalphabeta/CD19-depleted stem cell transplant. The source of this sequence is a boy under three years old with acute myeloid leukemia, due to receive a stem cell transplant.

CDR3 in amino acids: CASSYPSGAPGDTQYF. The CDR3 DNA is TGTGCCAGCAGTTACCCAAGCGGGGCCCCGGGAGATACGCAGTATTTT. This chain joins TRBV6-5 and TRBJ2-3; 7 nucleotides match TRBD2. The CDR3 spans 16 residues. Germline CDR1 MNHEY, CDR2 SVGAGI. Germline trimming cut 2 bases from V and 5 bases from J; bases unmatched to any gene: 10.